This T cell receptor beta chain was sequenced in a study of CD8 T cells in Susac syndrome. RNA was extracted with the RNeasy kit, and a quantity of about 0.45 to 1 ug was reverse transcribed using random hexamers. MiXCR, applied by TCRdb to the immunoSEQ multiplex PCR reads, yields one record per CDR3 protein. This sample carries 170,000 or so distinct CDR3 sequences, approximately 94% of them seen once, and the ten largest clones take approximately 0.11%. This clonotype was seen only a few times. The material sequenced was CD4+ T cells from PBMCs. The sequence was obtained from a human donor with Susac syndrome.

CDR3 DNA: TGTGCCAGCCGGGACAGGGACTCACCCCTCCACTTT. Protein product: CASRDRDSPLHF. The chain is built from TRBV6-5 and TRBJ1-6; 9 nucleotides line up with TRBD1. The length of the CDR3 is 12 residues. Trimming at V came to 8 bases and at J to 10 bases, leaving 3 bases not matched to a gene. The germline CDR1 and CDR2 sequences are MNHEY and SVGAGI.